These T cell receptor beta chains were read from a single sample in a study of CD8 T cells in Susac syndrome. TCRdb processed the immunoSEQ multiplex PCR reads anew with MiXCR; each CDR3 protein has one entry. This sample has 200,000 or so distinct CDR3 sequences, with 95% found just once. Specimen: CD4+ T cells from PBMCs. The receptors here all came from a human donor with multiple sclerosis. Both conserved end residues are part of each CDR3. D genes are given only for firm matches. Size tells how often a clone was seen (once, few, many) or the class of an expanded clone, and some rows leave it out.

V	size	D	length	J	CDR3	DNA
TRBV9	.	TRBD2	22	TRBJ2-6	CASSALGTSGGESSSGANVLTF	TGTGCCAGCAGCGCCCTCGGGACTAGCGGGGGGGAATCGAGCTCTGGGGCCAACGTCCTGACTTTC
TRBV7-2	.	.	15	TRBJ1-2	CASSYGATTYYGYTF	TGTGCCAGCAGCTATGGGGCAACGACTTACTATGGCTACACCTTC
TRBV7-9	.	TRBD1	18	TRBJ2-7	CASSPGTGQDRSSYEQYF	TGTGCCAGCAGCCCCGGGACAGGGCAAGATAGGAGCTCCTACGAGCAGTACTTC
TRBV18	.	.	16	TRBJ1-1	CASSPITTGLNTEAFF	TGTGCCAGCTCACCAATAACGACAGGACTGAACACTGAAGCTTTCTTT
TRBV20-1	.	.	11	TRBJ2-3	CSATRGDTQYF	TGCAGTGCCACTAGAGGGGATACGCAGTATTTT
TRBV20-1	.	.	15	TRBJ1-2	CSASLGGPGMGGYTF	TGCAGTGCTTCCTTGGGTGGCCCAGGAATGGGCGGCTACACCTTC
TRBV5-1	.	TRBD1	15	TRBJ2-3	CASSFRQGPTDTQYF	TGCGCCAGCAGCTTCCGACAGGGACCCACAGATACGCAGTATTTT
TRBV5-6	.	.	15	TRBJ2-5	CASSLRQGGMETQYF	TGTGCCAGCAGCTTAAGACAGGGAGGTATGGAGACCCAGTACTTC
TRBV2	.	.	12	TRBJ1-6	CASRADGSALHF	TGTGCCAGCAGGGCGGACGGCTCGGCCCTCCACTTT
TRBV5-6	.	.	16	TRBJ2-1	CASSSSLRGSYNEQFF	TGTGCCAGCAGCTCCTCTTTGAGAGGCTCCTACAATGAGCAGTTCTTC
TRBV12-3/TRBV12-4	.	.	16	TRBJ2-7	CASSLDRGLLPYEQYF	TGTGCCAGCAGTTTAGACCGGGGCCTACTACCCTACGAGCAGTACTTC
TRBV29-1	.	.	12	TRBJ2-7	CSVRSYQDEQYF	TGCAGCGTCCGGTCCTATCAAGACGAGCAGTACTTC
TRBV29-1	.	.	16	TRBJ1-2	CSVGGQGDPRGYGYTF	TGCAGCGTTGGCGGGCAGGGAGACCCTCGGGGCTATGGCTACACCTTC
TRBV5-6	.	.	14	TRBJ2-5	CASSFSPDSGTQYF	TGTGCCAGCAGCTTTAGTCCCGATTCGGGGACCCAGTACTTC
TRBV11-2	.	.	13	TRBJ2-1	CASSLVLYNEQFF	TGTGCCAGCAGCTTAGTACTTTACAATGAGCAGTTCTTC
TRBV20-1	.	TRBD2	16	TRBJ2-5	CSARDVRRGTQETQYF	TGCAGTGCTAGAGATGTAAGGCGGGGGACCCAAGAGACCCAGTACTTC
TRBV28	.	.	14	TRBJ1-2	CASSLGGENYGYTF	TGTGCCAGCAGTTTGGGTGGCGAAAACTATGGCTACACCTTC
TRBV20-1	once	.	15	TRBJ2-5	CSARPRTHLGETQYF	TGCAGTGCTAGACCCCGGACCCACCTCGGAGAGACCCAGTACTTC
TRBV5-6	.	.	15	TRBJ1-2	CASSLEFRDFYGYTF	TGTGCCAGCAGCTTGGAATTTCGAGACTTCTATGGCTACACCTTC
TRBV27	.	.	14	TRBJ1-6	CASRGPRPDSPLHF	TGTGCCAGCAGGGGACCCAGGCCCGATTCACCCCTCCACTTT
TRBV20-1	.	.	14	TRBJ2-7	CSARDLAGRYEQYF	TGCAGTGCTAGAGATTTGGCAGGACGCTACGAGCAGTACTTC
TRBV6-2/TRBV6-3	.	TRBD2	14	TRBJ2-1	CASRLAGGNNEQFF	TGTGCCAGCAGGTTAGCGGGGGGTAACAATGAGCAGTTCTTC
TRBV29-1	.	.	14	TRBJ2-7	CSVSDSRRPYEQYF	TGCAGCGTTTCCGACTCCCGAAGACCATACGAGCAGTACTTC
TRBV27	.	.	17	TRBJ1-5	CASSFGGGGLRGQPQHF	TGTGCCAGCAGTTTTGGAGGGGGAGGTCTTAGGGGGCAGCCCCAGCATTTT
TRBV27	once	.	15	TRBJ1-5	CASSIRGLGNQPQHF	TGTGCCAGCAGCATTCGGGGCCTAGGCAATCAGCCCCAGCATTTT
TRBV5-6	.	.	14	TRBJ2-5	CASSLVGRGETQYF	TGTGCCAGCAGCTTGGTGGGTAGGGGAGAGACCCAGTACTTC
TRBV7-9	.	TRBD1	14	TRBJ2-5	CASSSPGTGETQYF	TGTGCCAGCAGCTCCCCCGGGACAGGGGAGACCCAGTACTTC